This TCR beta chain was sequenced in a study of T-cell reconstitution after alpha-beta-depleted transplantation in children. Study-wide results and limits: Several hundred expanded graft clones reportedly were the source of alpha-beta T cells about two months after transplant. There were some patients whose high TCRbeta diversity at day 60 came from surviving recipient T cells and thymic progenitors. From newly produced T cells came most of the T-cell counts and diversity one year after transplant.

In regard to this clonotype: Its antigen remains unidentified.

Per the germline V gene, CDR1 is SEHNR and CDR2 is FQNEAQ (reference sequence). This CDR3 has 15 amino acids. Trimming left V 3 bases short and J 7 bases short, with 16 bases between. Unique molecular identifiers were incorporated when the TCRbeta library was constructed. TCRdb called the PCR reads again in MiXCR, with one record for every CDR3 protein. Found here are around 960,000 distinct CDR3 sequences, 25% to 30% of them singletons; the top ten hold approximately 30%. The sequences come from PBMCs, mostly from graft donor cells, collected 360 days after TCRalphabeta/CD19-depleted stem cell transplant. The source of this sequence is a boy in the first two years of life who had a stem cell transplant for SCID, so the T cells may come from the graft donor. The rearrangement links TRBV7-9 to TRBJ2-1; perhaps TRBD2 as D (6 bases). DNA for the CDR3: TGTGCCAGCAGCTTGCGCGGGGACGTTGAGAATGAGCAGTTCTTC. The encoded protein is CASSLRGDVENEQFF.